This T cell receptor (beta chain) was captured by sequencing in a study of CD4+ T cells in melanoma. Study outcomes and limitations: A reported correlation linked neoantigen-specific CD4+ T cells to CD8+, macrophage and B cell function.

Points on this clone: What it binds is unknown.

The repertoire was sequenced with immunoSEQ multiplex PCR; TCRdb's copy has only in-frame clones and lacks some. This table has about 55,000 clones, more than 60% appearing once. This CDR3 contains 15 residues. The V end was cut by 5 bases, the J end by 4 bases, with 17 bases between. The V gene's germline CDR1 is SGHVS and CDR2 FNYEAQ. The sequence came from a human donor with melanoma. Sequencing used tumor tissue. The genes are TRBV7-6 and TRBJ2-5, with D perhaps TRBD1 or TRBD2 (6 bases each). The CDR3 bases are TGTGCCAGCAGCCCCTGGGGGCGGGGCCGAGAGACCCAGTACTTC. It specifies CASSPWGRGRETQYF.